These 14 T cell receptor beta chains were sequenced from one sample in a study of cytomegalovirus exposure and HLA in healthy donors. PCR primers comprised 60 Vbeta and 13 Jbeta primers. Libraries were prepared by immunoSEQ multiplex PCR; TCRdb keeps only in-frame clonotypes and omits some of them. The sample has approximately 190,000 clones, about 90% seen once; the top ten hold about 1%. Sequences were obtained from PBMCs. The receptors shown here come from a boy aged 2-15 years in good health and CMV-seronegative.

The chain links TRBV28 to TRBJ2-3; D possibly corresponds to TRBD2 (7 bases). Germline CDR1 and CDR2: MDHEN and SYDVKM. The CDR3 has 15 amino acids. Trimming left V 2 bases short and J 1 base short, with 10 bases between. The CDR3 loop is CASSLGGGRTDTQYF. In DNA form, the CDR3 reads TGTGCCAGCAGTTTAGGGGGGGGCCGCACAGATACGCAGTATTTT. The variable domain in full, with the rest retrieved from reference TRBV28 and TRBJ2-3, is DVKVTQSSRYLVKRTGEKVFLECVQDMDHENMFWYRQDPGLGLRLIYFSYDVKMKEKGDIPEGYSVSREKKERFSLILESASTNQTSMYLCASSLGGGRTDTQYFGPGTRLTVL.

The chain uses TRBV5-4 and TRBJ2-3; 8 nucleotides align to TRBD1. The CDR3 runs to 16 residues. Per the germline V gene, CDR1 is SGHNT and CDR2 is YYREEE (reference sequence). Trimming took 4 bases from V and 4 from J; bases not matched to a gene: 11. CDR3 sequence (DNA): TGTGCCAGCAGCCCAGGATACCGGGACAGGCCAGATACGCAGTATTTT. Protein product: CASSPGYRDRPDTQYF.

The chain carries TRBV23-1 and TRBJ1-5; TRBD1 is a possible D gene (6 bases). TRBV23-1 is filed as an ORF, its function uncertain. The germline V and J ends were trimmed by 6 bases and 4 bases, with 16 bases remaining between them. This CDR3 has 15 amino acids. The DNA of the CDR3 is TGCGCCAGCAGGCATACAGGGAAGGGAAATCAGCCCCAGCATTTT. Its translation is CASRHTGKGNQPQHF.

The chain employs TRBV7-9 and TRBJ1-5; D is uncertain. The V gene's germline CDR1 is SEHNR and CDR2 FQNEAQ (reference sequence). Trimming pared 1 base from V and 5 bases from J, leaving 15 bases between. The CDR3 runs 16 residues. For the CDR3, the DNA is TGTGCCAGCAGCTTAGGCGGGCTCGGGTCACATCAGCCCCAGCATTTT. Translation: CASSLGGLGSHQPQHF.

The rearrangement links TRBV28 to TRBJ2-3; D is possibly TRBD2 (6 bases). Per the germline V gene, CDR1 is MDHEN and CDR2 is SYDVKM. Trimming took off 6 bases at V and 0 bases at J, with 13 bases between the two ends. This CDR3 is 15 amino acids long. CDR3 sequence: CASRPGTGSTDTQYF. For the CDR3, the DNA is TGTGCCAGCAGACCCGGGACTGGTAGCACAGATACGCAGTATTTT.

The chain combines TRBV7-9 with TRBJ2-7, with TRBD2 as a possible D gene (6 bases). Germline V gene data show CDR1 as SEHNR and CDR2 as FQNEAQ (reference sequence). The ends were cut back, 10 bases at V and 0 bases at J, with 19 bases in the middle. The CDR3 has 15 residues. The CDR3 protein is CATTQPNGSSYEQYF. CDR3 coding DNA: TGTGCCACCACCCAACCGAACGGGAGCTCCTACGAGCAGTACTTC.

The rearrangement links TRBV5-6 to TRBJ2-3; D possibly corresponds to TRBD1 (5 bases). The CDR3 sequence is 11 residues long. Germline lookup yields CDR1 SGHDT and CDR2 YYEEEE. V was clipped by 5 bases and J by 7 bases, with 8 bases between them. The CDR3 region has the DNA TGTGCCAGCAGAGGGGCACATACGCAGTATTTT. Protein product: CASRGAHTQYF.

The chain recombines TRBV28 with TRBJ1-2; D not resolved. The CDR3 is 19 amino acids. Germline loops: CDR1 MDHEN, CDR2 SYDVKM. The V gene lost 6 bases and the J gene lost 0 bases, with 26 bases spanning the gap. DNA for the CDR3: TGTGCCAGCAGCCCCCTCCGCGCCGAGGGTGTGAGGGCTAACTATGGCTACACCTTC. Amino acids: CASSPLRAEGVRANYGYTF.

The CDR3 DNA sequence: TGTGCCAGCCCTTTTGAATCGGTTGAGCAGTTCTTC. Protein product: CASPFESVEQFF. The rearrangement joins TRBV6-4 to TRBJ2-1; D remains unclear. Between the trimmed V and J ends, which lost 8 bases and 9 bases, there was a span of 14 bases. Germline values: CDR1 MRHNA, CDR2 SNTAGT. The CDR3 is 12 amino acids.

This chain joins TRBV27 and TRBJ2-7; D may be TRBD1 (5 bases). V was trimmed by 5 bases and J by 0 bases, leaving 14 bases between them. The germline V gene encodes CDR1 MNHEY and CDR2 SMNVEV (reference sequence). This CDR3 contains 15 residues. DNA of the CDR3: TGTGCCAGCAGTGCAAAGGGGCGAGTCTCCTACGAGCAGTACTTC. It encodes CASSAKGRVSYEQYF.

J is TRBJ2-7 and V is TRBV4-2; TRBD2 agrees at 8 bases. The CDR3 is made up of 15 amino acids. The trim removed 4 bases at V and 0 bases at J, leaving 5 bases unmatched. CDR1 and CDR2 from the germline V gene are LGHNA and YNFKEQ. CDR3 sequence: CASSPSGGGSYEQYF. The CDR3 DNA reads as TGTGCCAGCAGCCCCAGCGGGGGAGGCTCCTACGAGCAGTACTTC.

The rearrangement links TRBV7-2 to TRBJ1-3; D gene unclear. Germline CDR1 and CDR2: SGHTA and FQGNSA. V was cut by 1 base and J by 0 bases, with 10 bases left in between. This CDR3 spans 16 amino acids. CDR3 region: CASSLGAGYSGNTIYF. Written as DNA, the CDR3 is TGTGCCAGCAGCTTAGGGGCAGGTTACTCTGGAAACACCATATATTTT. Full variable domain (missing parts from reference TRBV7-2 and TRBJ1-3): GAGVSQSPSNKVTEKGKDVELRCDPISGHTALYWYRQSLGQGLEFLIYFQGNSAPDKSGLPSDRFSAERTGGSVSTLTIQRTQQEDSAVYLCASSLGAGYSGNTIYFGEGSWLTVV.

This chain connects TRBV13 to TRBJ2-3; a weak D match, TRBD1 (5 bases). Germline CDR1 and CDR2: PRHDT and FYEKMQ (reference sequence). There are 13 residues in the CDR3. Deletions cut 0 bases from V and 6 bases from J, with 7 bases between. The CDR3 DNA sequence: TGTGCCAGCAGCTTAGGCAGGGCCGATACGCAGTATTTT. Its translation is CASSLGRADTQYF. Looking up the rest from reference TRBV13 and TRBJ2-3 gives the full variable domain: AAGVIQSPRHLIKEKRETATLKCYPIPRHDTVYWYQQGPGQDPQFLISFYEKMQSDKGSIPDRFSAQQFSDYHSELNMSSLELGDSALYFCASSLGRADTQYFGPGTRLTVL.

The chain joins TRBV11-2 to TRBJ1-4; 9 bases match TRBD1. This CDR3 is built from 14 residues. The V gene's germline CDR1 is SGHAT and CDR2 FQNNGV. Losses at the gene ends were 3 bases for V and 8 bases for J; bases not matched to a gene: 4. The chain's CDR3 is CASSLTGGGEKLFF. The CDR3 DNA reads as TGTGCCAGCAGCTTGACAGGGGGTGGGGAAAAACTGTTTTTT.